This is a list of T cell receptor beta chains from one sample in a study of control samples from healthy donors and cancer patients. The assay was immunoSEQ multiplex PCR, and TCRdb's table has in-frame clones only and misses some. The sample contains 110,000 to 150,000 clones, around 90% of which appear only once. Sequenced material: blood. These receptors were taken from a man aged 25-45 years in good health. Both conserved end residues are part of each CDR3. Fields, in order: D gene, J gene, V gene, clone size, CDR3 DNA, CDR3 protein. A D gene is named only where the DNA matches it firmly. Rows may omit the clone size; those that give it use once, few, many or a size class.

TRBD2 | TRBJ2-3 | TRBV5-6 | - | TGTGCCAGCAGCTTTGGGCGGGGGGGCACAGATACGCAGTATTTT | CASSFGRGGTDTQYF
TRBD2 | TRBJ2-5 | TRBV6-2/TRBV6-3 | - | TGTGCCAGCAGTTACTTAGGCGGGAGGGTCGAGACCCAGTACTTC | CASSYLGGRVETQYF
- | TRBJ1-1 | TRBV7-9 | - | TGTGCCAGCAGCTTAGTAAGGGAAGCTGAAGCTTTCTTT | CASSLVREAEAFF
- | TRBJ2-2 | TRBV6-2/TRBV6-3 | few | TGTGCCAGCAGCCCGCCCCGACTAGATATCACCGGGGAGCTGTTTTTT | CASSPPRLDITGELFF
TRBD1 | TRBJ2-1 | TRBV3-1/TRBV3-2 | - | TGTGCCAGCAGCCAACGTGGACAGGGCGCCTTTCATGAGCAGTTCTTC | CASSQRGQGAFHEQFF
- | TRBJ1-2 | TRBV2 | - | TGTGCCAGCAGCGCCCAAGGAATCTATGGCTACACCTTC | CASSAQGIYGYTF
TRBD1 | TRBJ2-7 | TRBV7-8 | - | TGTGCCAGCAGCTCACGGACAGGCGGCTCCTACGAGCAGTACTTC | CASSSRTGGSYEQYF
- | TRBJ2-2 | TRBV7-2 | - | TGTGCCAGCAACCAAGGTCCTTTAACCGGGGAGCTGTTTTTT | CASNQGPLTGELFF
- | TRBJ1-5 | TRBV5-1 | - | TGCGCCAGCAGCCCCGCGGGGGTAGGGGGTCAGCCCCAGCATTTT | CASSPAGVGGQPQHF
- | TRBJ1-1 | TRBV18 | - | TGTGCCAGCTCACCACAGTCGCGGGACACTGAAGCTTTCTTT | CASSPQSRDTEAFF
- | TRBJ1-3 | TRBV18 | - | TGTGCCAGCTCACCAGAGCAGGCAGACTCTGGAAACACCATATATTTT | CASSPEQADSGNTIYF
- | TRBJ2-3 | TRBV5-6 | - | TGTGCCAGCAGCGACGGTGGAAGGTTGACGCAGTATTTT | CASSDGGRLTQYF
TRBD1 | TRBJ2-5 | TRBV5-4 | - | TGTGCCAGCAGCAGGGCCGGGACAGGGGACCAAGAGACCCAGTACTTC | CASSRAGTGDQETQYF
- | TRBJ1-3 | TRBV24-1 | - | TGTGCCACCAGTGATGGGAGCCCTGGAAACACCATATATTTT | CATSDGSPGNTIYF
- | TRBJ2-7 | TRBV7-6 | - | TGTGCCAGCAGCTTAGGTCCAGGGAACTACGAGCAGTACTTC | CASSLGPGNYEQYF
- | TRBJ1-4 | TRBV10-3 | - | TGTGCCATCAGGGGGGACGGTGAAAAACTGTTTTTT | CAIRGDGEKLFF
TRBD2 | TRBJ2-1 | TRBV9 | - | TGTGCCAGCAGCGTGGTCGGGACTAGCGGGAGAAAGCAGTTCTTC | CASSVVGTSGRKQFF
- | TRBJ2-1 | TRBV24-1 | - | TGTGCCACCAGTCTTGGAGGTGGCCGCAATGAGCAGTTCTTC | CATSLGGGRNEQFF
- | TRBJ1-4 | TRBV7-9 | - | TGTGCCAGCAGCTCCGACTCGAATGAAAAACTGTTTTTT | CASSSDSNEKLFF
- | TRBJ1-6 | TRBV5-5 | - | TGTGCCAGCAGCTTAAATTCACCCCTCCACTTT | CASSLNSPLHF
TRBD1 | TRBJ2-7 | TRBV7-2 | - | TGTGCCAGCAGCCCCCAGTGGACAGGGGGCTACGAGCAGTACTTC | CASSPQWTGGYEQYF
- | TRBJ1-3 | TRBV6-5 | - | TGTGCCAGAGGGGGGGGCTCTGGAAACACCATATATTTT | CARGGGSGNTIYF
- | TRBJ1-2 | TRBV6-5 | few | TGTGCCAGCAGTTACGTGGGTGGGTATGGCTACACCTTC | CASSYVGGYGYTF
- | TRBJ1-2 | TRBV19 | - | TGTGCCAGTAGTGGACAGAACTATGGCTACACCTTC | CASSGQNYGYTF
TRBD1 | TRBJ1-6 | TRBV4-2 | once | TGTGCCAGCAGCGGGCAGGGGGCGTTGAATTCACCCCTCCACTTT | CASSGQGALNSPLHF
TRBD2 | TRBJ2-1 | TRBV5-1 | - | TGCGCCAGCAGCTCGGGACTAGCGGAACCAACCTACAATGAGCAGTTCTTC | CASSSGLAEPTYNEQFF
TRBD2 | TRBJ2-7 | TRBV5-4 | - | TGTGCCAGCAGCGTAGGGACTAGCGGGAGACCCCTCGAGCAGTACTTC | CASSVGTSGRPLEQYF
- | TRBJ2-5 | TRBV24-1 | - | TGTGCCACCAGTGACGTAGGTTGGGAGACCCAGTACTTC | CATSDVGWETQYF
- | TRBJ2-7 | TRBV30 | - | TGTGCCTGGAGTGTAGGGGCCGCTACCACCTACGAGCAGTACTTC | CAWSVGAATTYEQYF